This is a list of T cell receptor beta chains from one sample in a study of cytomegalovirus exposure and HLA in healthy donors. The method was immunoSEQ multiplex PCR; TCRdb's version includes in-frame clones alone and lacks a portion of them. This table has approximately 210,000 clones, 86% appearing once. Sequencing was performed on PBMCs. The receptors originated from a woman younger than 30 in good health and CMV-seronegative. CDR3s include the opening cysteine and the closing phenylalanine or tryptophan. Each record gives: CDR3 length, D gene, J gene, clone size, V gene, CDR3 DNA, CDR3 protein. The D gene is left open where the match is weak. Rows may omit the clone size; those that give it use once, few, many or a size class.

>13|TRBD1|TRBJ1-5|-|TRBV6-1
TGTGCCAGCAGTCAAACAGGGGTCCAGCCCCAGCATTTT
CASSQTGVQPQHF
>15|TRBD1|TRBJ1-2|-|TRBV5-1
TGCGCCAGCAGCCAGGCCGGACAGGCTAACTATGGCTACACCTTC
CASSQAGQANYGYTF
>12|-|TRBJ2-7|-|TRBV6-1
TGTGCCAGCAGTGGAGACAGCTACGAGCAGTACTTC
CASSGDSYEQYF
>12|-|TRBJ2-3|-|TRBV18
TGTGCCAGCTCACATCCCCAGGATACGCAGTATTTT
CASSHPQDTQYF
>20|TRBD2|TRBJ2-7|-|TRBV27
TGTGCCAGCAGCACGGCCGTATTGGGACTAGCGGGAGGTTCCTCCTACGAGCAGTACTTC
CASSTAVLGLAGGSSYEQYF
>12|-|TRBJ1-1|-|TRBV11-2
TGTGCCAGCAGCTCACAAGGGGATGAAGCTTTCTTT
CASSSQGDEAFF
>17|TRBD2|TRBJ2-7|-|TRBV27
TGTGCCAGCAGTTCCCCTCCGAGCGGGGGGCACGTTCGGGAGCAGTACTTC
CASSSPPSGGHVREQYF
>15|TRBD1|TRBJ2-5|-|TRBV5-1
TGCGCCAGCAGCCAGGGGGACACCCTTCGGGAGACCCAGTACTTC
CASSQGDTLRETQYF
>14|-|TRBJ1-2|few|TRBV19
TGTGCCAGTAGTCCCCAGGGAGGAGGGTATGGCTACACCTTC
CASSPQGGGYGYTF
>16|-|TRBJ1-5|few|TRBV23-1
TGCGCCAGCAGTCAATCGCGGGGCTATAGCAATCAGCCCCAGCATTTT
CASSQSRGYSNQPQHF
>18|-|TRBJ1-5|-|TRBV7-6
TGTGCCAGCAGCTTAGCGCCGACAGACATCTTGAGCAATCAGCCCCAGCATTTT
CASSLAPTDILSNQPQHF
>16|-|TRBJ2-6|-|TRBV14
TGTGCCAGCAGCCAAGATCTCGGGTCTGGGGCCAACGTCCTGACTTTC
CASSQDLGSGANVLTF
>14|-|TRBJ2-7|-|TRBV5-4
TGTGCCAGCAGCTTGGACCCGGGAGATGACGAGCAGTACTTC
CASSLDPGDDEQYF
>12|-|TRBJ2-4|-|TRBV5-6
TGTGCCAGCAGCTCGGGCGGGGACATTCAGTACTTC
CASSSGGDIQYF
>11|-|TRBJ1-2|-|TRBV6-5
TGTGCCAGCACCCAAGGGGCTGGCTACACCTTC
CASTQGAGYTF